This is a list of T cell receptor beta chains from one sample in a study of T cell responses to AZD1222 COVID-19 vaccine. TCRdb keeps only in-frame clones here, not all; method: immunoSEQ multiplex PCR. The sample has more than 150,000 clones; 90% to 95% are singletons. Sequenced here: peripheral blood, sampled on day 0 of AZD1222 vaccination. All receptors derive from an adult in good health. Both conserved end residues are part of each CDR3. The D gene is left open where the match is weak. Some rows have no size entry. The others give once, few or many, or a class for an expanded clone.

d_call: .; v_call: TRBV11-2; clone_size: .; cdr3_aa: CASSLDARTEAFF
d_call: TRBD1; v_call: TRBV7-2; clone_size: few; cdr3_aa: CASSLVASRDSRGYTF
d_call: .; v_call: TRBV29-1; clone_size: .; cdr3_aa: CSVGGSNQPQHF
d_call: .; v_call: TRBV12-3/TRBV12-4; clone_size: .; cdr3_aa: CASPRAGGNTIYF
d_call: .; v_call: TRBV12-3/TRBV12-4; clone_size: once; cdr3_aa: CASSLGLMDGYTF
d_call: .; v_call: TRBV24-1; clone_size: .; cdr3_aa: CATSDLGITDTQYF
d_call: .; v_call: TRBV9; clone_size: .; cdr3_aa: CASSATQNSPLHF
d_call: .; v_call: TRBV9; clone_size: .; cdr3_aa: CASSVGLDTEAFF
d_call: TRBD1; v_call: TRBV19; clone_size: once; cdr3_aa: CASTPQRRRDRVPETQYF
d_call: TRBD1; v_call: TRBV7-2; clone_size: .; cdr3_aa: CASTKQGTVSYEQYF
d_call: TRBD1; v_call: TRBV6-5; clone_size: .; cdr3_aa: CASSYSIQGLPYEQYF
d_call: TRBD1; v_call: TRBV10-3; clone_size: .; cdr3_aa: CATGAGTGGGNQPQHF
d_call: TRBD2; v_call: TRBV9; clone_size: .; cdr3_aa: CASSVRASGRPANTGELFF
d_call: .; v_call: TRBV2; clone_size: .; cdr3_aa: CASSEGGTEAFF
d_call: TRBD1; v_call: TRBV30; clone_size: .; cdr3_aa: CAWSVGPDRVEKLFF
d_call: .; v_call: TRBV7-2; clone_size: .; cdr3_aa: CASSLPGQNEQYF
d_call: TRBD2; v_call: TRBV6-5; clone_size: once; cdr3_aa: CASRPNSGRGYEQYF
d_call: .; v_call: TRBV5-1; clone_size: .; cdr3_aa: CASSLVHGGSYNEQFF
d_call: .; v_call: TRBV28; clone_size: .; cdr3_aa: CASSLRFTRTEAFF
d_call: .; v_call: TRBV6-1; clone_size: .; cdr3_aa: CASSELWVADEQFF
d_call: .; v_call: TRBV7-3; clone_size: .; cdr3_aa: CASSFRGGAANEQFF
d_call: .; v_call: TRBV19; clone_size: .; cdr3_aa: CASSIGGDEQYF
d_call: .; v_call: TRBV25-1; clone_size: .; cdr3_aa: CASSEYGGNTEAFF
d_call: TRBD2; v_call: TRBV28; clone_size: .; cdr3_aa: CASSFRLAGGPYNEQFF
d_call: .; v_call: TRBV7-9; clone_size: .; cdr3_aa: CASSPRSSSYNEQFF
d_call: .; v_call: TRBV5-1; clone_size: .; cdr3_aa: CASSLERGHPNTEAFF
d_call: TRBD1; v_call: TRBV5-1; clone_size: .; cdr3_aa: CASSRGQYQETQYF
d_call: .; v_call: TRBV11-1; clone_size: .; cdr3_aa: CASSRQEMNTEAFF
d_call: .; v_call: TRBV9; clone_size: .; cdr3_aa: CASSPQARQEKLFF
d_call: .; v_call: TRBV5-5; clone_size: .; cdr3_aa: CASSLGQTNTGELFF
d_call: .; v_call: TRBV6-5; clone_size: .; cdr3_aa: CASSYSTPDTEAFF
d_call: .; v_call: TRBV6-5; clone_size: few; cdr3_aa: CASTLVEGGNYGYTF
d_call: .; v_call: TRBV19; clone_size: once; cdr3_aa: CASSPRPRQGNTIYF
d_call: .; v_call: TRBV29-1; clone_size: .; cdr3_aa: CSVEDGINEKLFF
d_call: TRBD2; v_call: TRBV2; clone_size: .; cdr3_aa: CASSVGLAGDTQYF
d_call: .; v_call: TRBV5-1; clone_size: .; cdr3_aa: CASSLGGSNTEAFF
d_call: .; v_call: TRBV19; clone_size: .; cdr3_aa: CASSSRDFLGYTF